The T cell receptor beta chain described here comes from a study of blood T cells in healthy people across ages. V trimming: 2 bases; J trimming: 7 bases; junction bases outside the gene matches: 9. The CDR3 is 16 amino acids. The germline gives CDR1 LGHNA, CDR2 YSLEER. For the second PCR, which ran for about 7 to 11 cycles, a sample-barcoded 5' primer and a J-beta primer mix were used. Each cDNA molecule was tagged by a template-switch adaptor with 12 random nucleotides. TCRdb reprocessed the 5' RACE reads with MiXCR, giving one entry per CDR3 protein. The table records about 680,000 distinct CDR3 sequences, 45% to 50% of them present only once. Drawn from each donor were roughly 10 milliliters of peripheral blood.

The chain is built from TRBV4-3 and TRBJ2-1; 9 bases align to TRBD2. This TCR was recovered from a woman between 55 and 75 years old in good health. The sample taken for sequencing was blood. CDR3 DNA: TGCGCCAGCAGCCAACTGGCGGGAGGGCCGGGGAATGAGCAGTTCTTC. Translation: CASSQLAGGPGNEQFF.